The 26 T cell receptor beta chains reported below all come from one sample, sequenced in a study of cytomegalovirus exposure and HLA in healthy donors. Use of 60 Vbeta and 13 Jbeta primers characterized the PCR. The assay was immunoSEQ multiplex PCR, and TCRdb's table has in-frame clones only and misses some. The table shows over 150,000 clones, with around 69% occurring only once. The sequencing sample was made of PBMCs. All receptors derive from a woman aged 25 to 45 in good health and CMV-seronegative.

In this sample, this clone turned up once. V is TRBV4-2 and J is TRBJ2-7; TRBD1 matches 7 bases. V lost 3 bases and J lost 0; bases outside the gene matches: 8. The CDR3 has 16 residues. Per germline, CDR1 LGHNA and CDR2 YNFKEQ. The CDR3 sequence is CASSHRTGQSSYEQYF. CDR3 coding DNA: TGTGCCAGCAGCCATCGGACAGGCCAGAGCTCCTACGAGCAGTACTTC.

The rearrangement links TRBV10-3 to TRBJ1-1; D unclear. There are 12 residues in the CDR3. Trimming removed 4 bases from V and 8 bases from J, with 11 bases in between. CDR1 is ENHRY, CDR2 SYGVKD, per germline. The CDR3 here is CAISGGGGEAFF. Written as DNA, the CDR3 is TGTGCCATCAGTGGGGGAGGCGGGGAAGCTTTCTTT.

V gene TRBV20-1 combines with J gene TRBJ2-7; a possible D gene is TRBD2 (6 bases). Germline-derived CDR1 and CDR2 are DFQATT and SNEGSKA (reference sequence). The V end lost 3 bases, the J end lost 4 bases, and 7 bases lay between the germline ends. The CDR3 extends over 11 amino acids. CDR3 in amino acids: CSARRGYEQYF. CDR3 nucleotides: TGCAGTGCTAGGCGGGGATACGAGCAGTACTTC.

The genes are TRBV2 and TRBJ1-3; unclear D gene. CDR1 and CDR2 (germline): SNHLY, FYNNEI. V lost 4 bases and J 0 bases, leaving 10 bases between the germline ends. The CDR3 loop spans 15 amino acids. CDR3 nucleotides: TGTGCCAGCAGTGGGGAGGCGAGCTCTGGAAACACCATATATTTT. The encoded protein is CASSGEASSGNTIYF.

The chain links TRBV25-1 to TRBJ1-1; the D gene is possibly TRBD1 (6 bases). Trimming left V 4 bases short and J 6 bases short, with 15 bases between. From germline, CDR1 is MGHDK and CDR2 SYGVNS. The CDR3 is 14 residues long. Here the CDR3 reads CASSGGQGLPEAFF. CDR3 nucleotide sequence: TGTGCCAGCAGTGGGGGGCAGGGACTACCTGAAGCTTTCTTT. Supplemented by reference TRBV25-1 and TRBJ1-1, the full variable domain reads EADIYQTPRYLVIGTGKKITLECSQTMGHDKMYWYQQDPGMELHLIHYSYGVNSTEKGDLSSESTVSRIRTEHFPLTLESARPSHTSQYLCASSGGQGLPEAFFGQGTRLTVV.

CDR3 protein: CASSLATSGGQETQYF. Here the CDR3 DNA reads TGTGCCAGCAGCTTAGCGACTAGCGGGGGGCAAGAGACCCAGTACTTC. The gene calls are TRBV7-2 and TRBJ2-5, with TRBD2 matching 13 bases. V was clipped by 0 bases and J by 2 bases; unmatched bases: 0. The CDR3 has 16 residues. The germline CDR1 and CDR2 sequences are SGHTA and FQGNSA.

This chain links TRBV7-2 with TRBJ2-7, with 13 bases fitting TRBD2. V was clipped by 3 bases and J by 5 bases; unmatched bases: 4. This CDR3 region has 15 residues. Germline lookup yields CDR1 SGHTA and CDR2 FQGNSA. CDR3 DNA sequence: TGTGCCAGCAGCTTGGCCGGACTAGCGGGAGACGAGCAGTACTTC. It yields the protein CASSLAGLAGDEQYF.

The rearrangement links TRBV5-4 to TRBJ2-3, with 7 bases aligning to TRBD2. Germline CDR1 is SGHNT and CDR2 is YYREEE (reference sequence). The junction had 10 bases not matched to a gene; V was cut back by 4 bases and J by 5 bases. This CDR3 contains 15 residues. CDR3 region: CASSPGGPGGDTQYF. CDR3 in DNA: TGTGCCAGCAGCCCGGGAGGACCTGGGGGAGATACGCAGTATTTT.

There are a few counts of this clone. In DNA, the CDR3 is TGTGCCAGCAGCTTACGACCGGACAGGGGTCACGACGAGCAGTACTTC. It is translated as CASSLRPDRGHDEQYF. V is TRBV7-9 and J is TRBJ2-7; TRBD1 matches 9 bases. The germline V gene has CDR1 SEHNR and CDR2 FQNEAQ (reference sequence). The CDR3 runs 16 residues. V shed 2 bases, J shed 5 bases, and the junction held 10 bases outside the gene matches.

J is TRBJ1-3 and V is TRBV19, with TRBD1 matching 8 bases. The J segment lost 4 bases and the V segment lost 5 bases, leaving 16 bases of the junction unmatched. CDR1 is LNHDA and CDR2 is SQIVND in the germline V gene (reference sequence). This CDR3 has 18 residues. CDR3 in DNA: TGTGCCAGTAGTCGCCGACCGACAGGGGATCGGTACGGAAACACCATATATTTT. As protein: CASSRRPTGDRYGNTIYF.

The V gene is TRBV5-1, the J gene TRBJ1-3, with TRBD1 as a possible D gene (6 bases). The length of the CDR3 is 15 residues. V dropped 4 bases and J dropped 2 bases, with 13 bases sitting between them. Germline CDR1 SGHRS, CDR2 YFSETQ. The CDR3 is CASSAGDGAGNTIYF. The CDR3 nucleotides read TGCGCCAGCAGCGCAGGGGATGGAGCTGGAAACACCATATATTTT. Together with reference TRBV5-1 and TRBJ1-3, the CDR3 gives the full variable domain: KAGVTQTPRYLIKTRGQQVTLSCSPISGHRSVSWYQQTPGQGLQFLFEYFSETQRNKGNFPGRFSGRQFSNSRSEMNVSTLELGDSALYLCASSAGDGAGNTIYFGEGSWLTVV.

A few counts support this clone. CDR3 nucleotide sequence: TGTGCCAGCAGGGACACCGCTAATGAAAAACTGTTTTTT. It yields the protein CASRDTANEKLFF. V usage is TRBV6-1 and J usage is TRBJ1-4; D possibly corresponds to TRBD1 (5 bases). The germline V gene encodes CDR1 MNHNS and CDR2 SASEGT. Trimming pared 6 bases from V and 3 bases from J, leaving 8 bases between. The CDR3 length is 13 residues.

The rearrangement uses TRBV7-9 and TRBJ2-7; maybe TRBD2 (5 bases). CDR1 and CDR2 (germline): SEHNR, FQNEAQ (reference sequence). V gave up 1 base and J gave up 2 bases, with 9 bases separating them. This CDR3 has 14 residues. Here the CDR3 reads CASSLGTSPYEQYF. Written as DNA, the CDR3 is TGTGCCAGCAGCTTAGGGACTTCCCCCTACGAGCAGTACTTC.

The CDR3 here is CASSLNTLSYEQYF. In DNA, the CDR3 is TGTGCCAGCAGCTTGAACACCCTCTCCTACGAGCAGTACTTC. The chain recombines TRBV27 with TRBJ2-7, with D unresolved. Germline V gives CDR1 MNHEY, CDR2 SMNVEV (reference sequence). The CDR3 is 14 residues long. V lost 6 bases to trimming and J lost 0 bases, with 12 bases between them.

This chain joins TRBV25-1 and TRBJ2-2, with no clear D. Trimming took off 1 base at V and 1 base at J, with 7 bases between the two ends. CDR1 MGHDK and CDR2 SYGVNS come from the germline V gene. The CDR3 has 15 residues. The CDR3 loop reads CASSEFTRNTGELFF. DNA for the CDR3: TGTGCCAGCAGTGAATTTACCAGGAACACCGGGGAGCTGTTTTTT.

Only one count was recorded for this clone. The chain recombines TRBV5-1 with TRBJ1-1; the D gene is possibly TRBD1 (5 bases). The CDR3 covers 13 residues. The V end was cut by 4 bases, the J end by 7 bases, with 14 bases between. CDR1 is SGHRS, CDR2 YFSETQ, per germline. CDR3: CASSPQGQVEAFF. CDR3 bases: TGCGCCAGCAGCCCGCAGGGCCAGGTTGAAGCTTTCTTT.

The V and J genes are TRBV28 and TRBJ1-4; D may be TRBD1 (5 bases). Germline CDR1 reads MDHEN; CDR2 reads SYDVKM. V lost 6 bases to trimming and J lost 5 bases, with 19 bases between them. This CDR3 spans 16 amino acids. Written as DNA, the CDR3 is TGTGCCAGCAGGGGTGCAGGGATCGGCCTGAATGAAAAACTGTTTTTT. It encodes CASRGAGIGLNEKLFF.

The CDR3: CASSPAGLAGPNEQYF. DNA for the CDR3: TGCGCCAGCAGCCCCGCGGGACTAGCGGGCCCTAACGAGCAGTACTTC. The chain uses TRBV4-1 and TRBJ2-7; TRBD2 agrees at 12 bases. The J segment lost 5 bases and the V segment lost 4 bases, leaving 9 bases of the junction unmatched. The CDR3 has 16 amino acids. Germline loops: CDR1 MGHRA, CDR2 YSYEKL.

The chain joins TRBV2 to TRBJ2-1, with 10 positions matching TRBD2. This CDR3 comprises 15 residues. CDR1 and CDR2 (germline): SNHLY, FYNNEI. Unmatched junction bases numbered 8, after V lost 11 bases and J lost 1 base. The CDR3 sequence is CASRTSGGSYNEQFF. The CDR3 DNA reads TGTGCCTCCCGGACTAGCGGCGGTTCCTACAATGAGCAGTTCTTC.

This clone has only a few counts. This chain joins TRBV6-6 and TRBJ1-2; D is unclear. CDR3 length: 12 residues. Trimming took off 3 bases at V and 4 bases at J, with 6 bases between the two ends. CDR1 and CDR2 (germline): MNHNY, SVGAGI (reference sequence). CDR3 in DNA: TGTGCCAGCAGTTATACAGCCTATGGCTACACCTTC. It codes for CASSYTAYGYTF.

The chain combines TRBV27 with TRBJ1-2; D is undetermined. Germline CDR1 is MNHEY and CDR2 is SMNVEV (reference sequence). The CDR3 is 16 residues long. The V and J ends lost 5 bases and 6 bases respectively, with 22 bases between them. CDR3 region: CASSPRPMEGRDGYTF. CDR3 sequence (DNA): TGTGCCAGCAGTCCCCGTCCGATGGAGGGTCGGGATGGCTACACCTTC.

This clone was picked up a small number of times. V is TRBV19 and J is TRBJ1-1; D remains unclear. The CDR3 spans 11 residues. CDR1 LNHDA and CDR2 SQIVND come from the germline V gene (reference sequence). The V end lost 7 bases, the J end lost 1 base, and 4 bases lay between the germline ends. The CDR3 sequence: CASNRNTEAFF. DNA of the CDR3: TGTGCCAGTAATCGGAACACTGAAGCTTTCTTT.

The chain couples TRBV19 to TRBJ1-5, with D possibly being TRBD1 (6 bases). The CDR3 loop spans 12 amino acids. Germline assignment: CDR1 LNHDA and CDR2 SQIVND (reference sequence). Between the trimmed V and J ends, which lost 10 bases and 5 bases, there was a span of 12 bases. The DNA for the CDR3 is TGTGCCACTAGACAGGATTATCAGCCCCAGCATTTT. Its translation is CATRQDYQPQHF.

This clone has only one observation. The CDR3 nucleotides read TGTGCCAGCAGTTTAGCGGGAGGACTCTCCTACAATGAGCAGTTCTTC. Translated: CASSLAGGLSYNEQFF. The chain employs TRBV28 and TRBJ2-1; 8 bases match TRBD2. J gave up 0 bases and V 2 bases, and 3 bases lay outside the gene matches. CDR1 is MDHEN, CDR2 SYDVKM, per germline. The CDR3 contains 16 residues.

CDR3 residues: CAWKRGLYNTGELFF. The DNA for the CDR3 is TGTGCCTGGAAAAGGGGGCTTTATAACACCGGGGAGCTGTTTTTT. V is TRBV30 and J is TRBJ2-2; TRBD1 matches at 7 bases. The length of the CDR3 is 15 residues. J lost 2 bases, V lost 4 bases, and 7 bases had no gene match. Germline CDR1 reads GTSNPN; CDR2 reads SVGIG (reference sequence). The entire variable domain, with the rest obtained from reference TRBV30 and TRBJ2-2, is as follows: SQTIHQWPATLVQPVGSPLSLECTVEGTSNPNLYWYRQAAGRGLQLLFYSVGIGQISSEVPQNLSASRPQDRQFILSSKKLLLSDSGFYLCAWKRGLYNTGELFFGEGSRLTVL.

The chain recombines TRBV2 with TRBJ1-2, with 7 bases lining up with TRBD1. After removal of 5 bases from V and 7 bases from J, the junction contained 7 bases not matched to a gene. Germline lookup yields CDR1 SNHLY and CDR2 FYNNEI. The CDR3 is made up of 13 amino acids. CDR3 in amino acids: CASSRRQGGGYTF. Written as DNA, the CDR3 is TGTGCCAGCAGTCGAAGACAGGGCGGTGGCTACACCTTC.